This T cell receptor (beta chain) was found in a study of cytomegalovirus exposure and HLA in healthy donors. Findings and limits, study-wide: The investigators catalogued 150 to 200 TCR beta chains as cytomegalovirus-associated. First-cohort TCR clusters were later found to tend to co-occur in the 120 validation repertoires.

Trimming removed 4 bases from V and 5 bases from J, with 14 bases in between. From germline, CDR1 is MNHNY and CDR2 SVGAGI (reference sequence). The CDR3 runs 14 residues. The table came from immunoSEQ multiplex PCR; TCRdb's copy has only in-frame clones and leaves some out. The sample consists of over 100,000 clones, around 87% of them appearing once. In the case of this clone: The antigen remains unidentified.

This sequence joins TRBV6-6 and TRBJ1-1, with D maybe TRBD1 (5 bases). Sequencing used PBMCs. The TCR originated in a woman between 18 and 29 years old in good health and CMV-seropositive. CDR3 in amino acids: CASSSGGADTEAFF. The CDR3 DNA reads TGTGCCAGCAGTTCCGGTGGGGCAGATACTGAAGCTTTCTTT.